This TCR beta chain was captured by sequencing in a study of early T cells in non-severe SARS-CoV-2 infection. About the study: Sequencing of unsorted whole blood was done on bulk RNA, leaving chains unpaired.

Germline loops: CDR1 SGHRS, CDR2 YFSETQ. The trim removed 4 bases at V and 5 bases at J, leaving 11 bases unmatched. CDR3 length: 15 amino acids. There are many counts of this clonotype. Its antigen is still unknown. Attachment of unique molecular identifiers was made to individual cDNA molecules. TCRdb called the 5' RACE reads again in MiXCR, with one record for every CDR3 protein. The repertoire consists of 55,000 to 70,000 distinct CDR3 sequences, with around 4.9% occurring once and the leading ten covering around 5%. Study-wide points: Using VDJdb, the matching emphasized anti-spike CD8 responses while missing private and CD4 specificities.

This rearrangement joins TRBV5-1 to TRBJ2-7; TRBD1 aligns across 8 bases. Sequencing was performed on whole blood. The source of this sequence is an adult who was a healthcare worker with PCR-confirmed SARS-CoV-2 infection or an uninfected control (not recorded which). The CDR3: CASSARPGTGNEQYF. Written as DNA, the CDR3 is TGCGCCAGCAGCGCCCGACCCGGGACAGGCAACGAGCAGTACTTC.